The rows below give T cell receptor beta chains drawn from one sample of a study of CD8 T cells in ankylosing spondylitis. TCRdb re-called the 5' RACE reads through MiXCR, storing one row per CDR3 protein. The data contain some 450,000 distinct CDR3 sequences, approximately 17% of them singletons. What was sequenced was blood, either unsorted or a sorted T cell fraction (not recorded which). These receptors all stem from a male donor with ankylosing spondylitis. Each CDR3 is given with its conserved first and last residue. Fields, in order: clone size, V gene, D gene, J gene, CDR3 DNA, CDR3 protein. A D gene is named only where the DNA matches it firmly. Rows may omit the clone size; those that give it use once, few, many or a size class.

abundance: .; v_gene: TRBV12-3/TRBV12-4; d_gene: TRBD1; j_gene: TRBJ2-3; CDR3nt: TGTGCCAGCAGTTCGCTGACAGGGCACAGCACAGATACGCAGTATTTT; CDR3aa: CASSSLTGHSTDTQYF
abundance: .; v_gene: TRBV5-4; d_gene: TRBD2; j_gene: TRBJ2-1; CDR3nt: TGTGCCAGCAGCTTACCCCCCGGCGGGGGTAAGGGCTACAATGAGCAGTTCTTC; CDR3aa: CASSLPPGGGKGYNEQFF
abundance: few; v_gene: TRBV6-1; d_gene: .; j_gene: TRBJ2-2; CDR3nt: TGTGCCAGCAGACTCAGGGTCGGGGAGCTGTTTTTT; CDR3aa: CASRLRVGELFF
abundance: .; v_gene: TRBV27; d_gene: .; j_gene: TRBJ1-5; CDR3nt: TGTGCCAGCAAGGCCAGTGGCAATCAGCCCCAGCATTTT; CDR3aa: CASKASGNQPQHF
abundance: few; v_gene: TRBV3-1; d_gene: TRBD2; j_gene: TRBJ2-7; CDR3nt: TGTGCCAGCAGCGGGGGACTAGCGTTACACCACGAGCAGTACTTC; CDR3aa: CASSGGLALHHEQYF
abundance: many; v_gene: TRBV5-1; d_gene: .; j_gene: TRBJ1-1; CDR3nt: TGCGCCAGCAGCTCTTCTACTGTGAACACTGAAGCTTTCTTT; CDR3aa: CASSSSTVNTEAFF
abundance: few; v_gene: TRBV6-1; d_gene: .; j_gene: TRBJ1-5; CDR3nt: TGTGCCAGCAGTGTGCTCGGGCCCCAGCATTTT; CDR3aa: CASSVLGPQHF
abundance: .; v_gene: TRBV6-1; d_gene: .; j_gene: TRBJ2-6; CDR3nt: TGTGCCAGCAGCCCCACAGGGCTACGCCCCTCTGGGGCCAACGTCCTGACTTTC; CDR3aa: CASSPTGLRPSGANVLTF
abundance: .; v_gene: TRBV28; d_gene: .; j_gene: TRBJ2-6; CDR3nt: TGTGCCTGCAGTTCCGACTCAGCGGGGGCCAACGTCCTGACTTTC; CDR3aa: CACSSDSAGANVLTF
abundance: .; v_gene: TRBV7-3; d_gene: .; j_gene: TRBJ2-2; CDR3nt: TGTGCCAGCAGCAAGGAGGGATCCGGGGAGCTGTTTTTT; CDR3aa: CASSKEGSGELFF
abundance: few; v_gene: TRBV29-1; d_gene: .; j_gene: TRBJ2-7; CDR3nt: TGCAGCGTTGAAGTTCCCCCTGGCGGCTCCTACGAGCAGTACTTC; CDR3aa: CSVEVPPGGSYEQYF
abundance: .; v_gene: TRBV28; d_gene: .; j_gene: TRBJ1-3; CDR3nt: TGTGCCAGCAGCTGGACGGGGGGCCTGGGAAACACCATATATTTT; CDR3aa: CASSWTGGLGNTIYF
abundance: few; v_gene: TRBV11-3; d_gene: .; j_gene: TRBJ1-2; CDR3nt: TGTGCCAGCAGCTTAGGGTGGGGTTATGGCTACACCTTC; CDR3aa: CASSLGWGYGYTF
abundance: .; v_gene: TRBV28; d_gene: .; j_gene: TRBJ2-7; CDR3nt: TGTGCCAGCAGTTTATTCCGGGCTCATCCCTACGAGCAGTACTTC; CDR3aa: CASSLFRAHPYEQYF
abundance: many; v_gene: TRBV5-1; d_gene: .; j_gene: TRBJ1-1; CDR3nt: TGCGCCAGCAGCCTACCGGGGGCTGGGAACACTGAAGCTTTCTTT; CDR3aa: CASSLPGAGNTEAFF
abundance: few; v_gene: TRBV7-9; d_gene: .; j_gene: TRBJ2-7; CDR3nt: TGTGCCAGCAGCTTAGGGGGGCAATCCCGAGAGCAGTACTTC; CDR3aa: CASSLGGQSREQYF
abundance: .; v_gene: TRBV3-1; d_gene: TRBD1; j_gene: TRBJ2-7; CDR3nt: TGTGCCAGCAGCCAAGCCCTGACAGGGGACGCCTACGAGCAGTACTTC; CDR3aa: CASSQALTGDAYEQYF
abundance: few; v_gene: TRBV7-8; d_gene: TRBD1; j_gene: TRBJ2-7; CDR3nt: TGTGCCAGCAGCTTAGTTACTGGACAGGGGATGGACGAGCAGTACTTC; CDR3aa: CASSLVTGQGMDEQYF
abundance: few; v_gene: TRBV7-8; d_gene: .; j_gene: TRBJ2-7; CDR3nt: TGTGCCAGCAGCTTAGCAAGGACGCCCGAGCAGTACTTC; CDR3aa: CASSLARTPEQYF
abundance: few; v_gene: TRBV27; d_gene: .; j_gene: TRBJ1-2; CDR3nt: TGTGCCAGCAGTCCCGCGGACAGCCGAGGCTACACCTTC; CDR3aa: CASSPADSRGYTF
abundance: .; v_gene: TRBV10-2; d_gene: .; j_gene: TRBJ2-7; CDR3nt: TGCGCCAGCAGTGAGTCTCTACCGTCCTACGAGCAGTACTTC; CDR3aa: CASSESLPSYEQYF
abundance: .; v_gene: TRBV25-1; d_gene: .; j_gene: TRBJ1-1; CDR3nt: TGTGCCAGCAGTCCCCAAGTGGGCGCGGACACTGAAGCTTTCTTT; CDR3aa: CASSPQVGADTEAFF
abundance: once; v_gene: TRBV7-9; d_gene: TRBD1; j_gene: TRBJ1-1; CDR3nt: TGTGCCAGCAGCTTAGGACAGGGATGGAACACTGAAGCTTTCTTT; CDR3aa: CASSLGQGWNTEAFF
abundance: many; v_gene: TRBV29-1; d_gene: TRBD1; j_gene: TRBJ1-2; CDR3nt: TGCAGCGTTCGCCACGACAGGGAAGCAAGGGGCTACACCTTC; CDR3aa: CSVRHDREARGYTF
abundance: few; v_gene: TRBV20-1; d_gene: .; j_gene: TRBJ2-7; CDR3nt: TGCAGTGTCCTGAATCCTAACTCCTACGAGCAGTACTTC; CDR3aa: CSVLNPNSYEQYF
abundance: .; v_gene: TRBV4-3; d_gene: .; j_gene: TRBJ2-7; CDR3nt: TGCGCCAGCAGCCAAGATCTCGCCTACGAGCAGTACTTC; CDR3aa: CASSQDLAYEQYF
abundance: .; v_gene: TRBV10-3; d_gene: TRBD1; j_gene: TRBJ1-5; CDR3nt: TGTGCCATCAGTGCCCGAGGACAGGCGGAGAATCAGCCCCAGCATTTT; CDR3aa: CAISARGQAENQPQHF
abundance: .; v_gene: TRBV6-1; d_gene: .; j_gene: TRBJ2-3; CDR3nt: TGTGCCAGCAGTGAAAATATACAGGGCGCAGATACGCAGTATTTT; CDR3aa: CASSENIQGADTQYF
abundance: .; v_gene: TRBV12-3/TRBV12-4; d_gene: .; j_gene: TRBJ1-2; CDR3nt: TGTGCCAGCAGTCCAAGAGGAGCAGGGCTGAGCTATGGCTACACCTTC; CDR3aa: CASSPRGAGLSYGYTF
abundance: .; v_gene: TRBV18; d_gene: .; j_gene: TRBJ2-1; CDR3nt: TGTGCCAGCTCACCCGACTCTAGCGCCAATGAGCAGTTCTTC; CDR3aa: CASSPDSSANEQFF
abundance: .; v_gene: TRBV6-5; d_gene: .; j_gene: TRBJ1-6; CDR3nt: TGTGCCAGCAGTTACTCGGGATACTATTCACCCCTCCACTTT; CDR3aa: CASSYSGYYSPLHF
abundance: .; v_gene: TRBV20-1; d_gene: .; j_gene: TRBJ1-2; CDR3nt: TGCAGTGCCCCCTCTGAGACCTATGGCTACACCTTC; CDR3aa: CSAPSETYGYTF
abundance: .; v_gene: TRBV5-1; d_gene: .; j_gene: TRBJ2-7; CDR3nt: TGCGCCAGCAGCTCCGGGTCATACACCTACGAGCAGTACTTC; CDR3aa: CASSSGSYTYEQYF
abundance: .; v_gene: TRBV5-5; d_gene: .; j_gene: TRBJ2-1; CDR3nt: TGTGCCAGCAGCTTGGCCGGGACTCGCTCCTACAATGAGCAGTTCTTC; CDR3aa: CASSLAGTRSYNEQFF
abundance: few; v_gene: TRBV11-2; d_gene: .; j_gene: TRBJ2-3; CDR3nt: TGTGCCAGCAGTCTAGTTCCCCTACGCACAGATACGCAGTATTTT; CDR3aa: CASSLVPLRTDTQYF
abundance: many; v_gene: TRBV12-3/TRBV12-4; d_gene: .; j_gene: TRBJ1-1; CDR3nt: TGTGCCAGCAGTCCCGGCCTGGGGATGAACACTGAAGCTTTCTTT; CDR3aa: CASSPGLGMNTEAFF
abundance: .; v_gene: TRBV10-3; d_gene: .; j_gene: TRBJ1-4; CDR3nt: TGTGCCATCAGTAGCCCCGCCGGTGAAAAACTGTTTTTT; CDR3aa: CAISSPAGEKLFF
abundance: few; v_gene: TRBV7-2; d_gene: .; j_gene: TRBJ2-3; CDR3nt: TGTGCCAGCAGCTTAAGGGACGGGGGCACAGATACGCAGTATTTT; CDR3aa: CASSLRDGGTDTQYF
abundance: .; v_gene: TRBV12-3/TRBV12-4; d_gene: .; j_gene: TRBJ1-1; CDR3nt: TGTGCCAGCAGTTTAACGGGGGTGGGGAACACTGAAGCTTTCTTT; CDR3aa: CASSLTGVGNTEAFF
abundance: .; v_gene: TRBV4-3; d_gene: .; j_gene: TRBJ2-2; CDR3nt: TGCGCCAGCAGCCGGGGGACTGGGACCGGCACCGGGGAGCTGTTTTTT; CDR3aa: CASSRGTGTGTGELFF
abundance: .; v_gene: TRBV7-9; d_gene: .; j_gene: TRBJ1-3; CDR3nt: TGTGCCAGCAGCTTACCAGGGGTGGGAAACACCATATATTTT; CDR3aa: CASSLPGVGNTIYF